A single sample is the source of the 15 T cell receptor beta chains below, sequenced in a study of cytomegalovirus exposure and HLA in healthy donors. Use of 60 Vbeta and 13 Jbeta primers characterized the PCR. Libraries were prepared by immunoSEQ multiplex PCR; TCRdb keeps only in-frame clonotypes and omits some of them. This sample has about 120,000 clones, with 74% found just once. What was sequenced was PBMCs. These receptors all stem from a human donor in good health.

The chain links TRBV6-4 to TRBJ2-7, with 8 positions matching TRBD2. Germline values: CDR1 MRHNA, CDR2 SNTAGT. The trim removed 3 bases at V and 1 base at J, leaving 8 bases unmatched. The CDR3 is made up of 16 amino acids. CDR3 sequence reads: CASSDIAGLGSYEQYF. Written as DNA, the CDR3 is TGTGCCAGCAGTGATATAGCGGGATTGGGGTCCTACGAGCAGTACTTC.

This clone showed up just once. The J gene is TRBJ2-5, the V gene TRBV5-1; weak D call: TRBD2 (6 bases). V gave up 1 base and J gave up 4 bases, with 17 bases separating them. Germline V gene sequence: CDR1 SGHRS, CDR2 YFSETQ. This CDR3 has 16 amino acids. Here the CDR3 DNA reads TGCGCCAGCAGCTTGATGGCGGCGGGAAGGGGAGAGACCCAGTACTTC. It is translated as CASSLMAAGRGETQYF.

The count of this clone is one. CDR3 nucleotides: TGCAGCGTTGAAGCTACAGGGGGATTGGATACGCAGTATTTT. As protein: CSVEATGGLDTQYF. The rearrangement uses TRBV29-1 and TRBJ2-3; 8 nucleotides agree with TRBD1. Germline CDR1 reads SQVTM; CDR2 reads ANQGSEA. The CDR3 spans 14 residues. Trimming at V came to 1 base and at J to 6 bases, leaving 6 bases not matched to a gene.

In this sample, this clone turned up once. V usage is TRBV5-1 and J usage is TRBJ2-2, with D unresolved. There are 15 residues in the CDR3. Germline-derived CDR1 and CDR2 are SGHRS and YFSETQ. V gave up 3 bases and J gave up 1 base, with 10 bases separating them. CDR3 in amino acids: CASSSLGQNTGELFF. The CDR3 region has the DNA TGCGCCAGCAGCTCCCTTGGGCAGAACACCGGGGAGCTGTTTTTT.

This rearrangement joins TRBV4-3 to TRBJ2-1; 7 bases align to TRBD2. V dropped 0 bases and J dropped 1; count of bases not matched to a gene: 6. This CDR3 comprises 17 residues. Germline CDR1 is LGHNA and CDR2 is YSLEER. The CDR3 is CASSQDLASGSYNEQFF. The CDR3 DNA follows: TGCGCCAGCAGCCAAGATTTGGCTAGCGGTTCCTACAATGAGCAGTTCTTC.

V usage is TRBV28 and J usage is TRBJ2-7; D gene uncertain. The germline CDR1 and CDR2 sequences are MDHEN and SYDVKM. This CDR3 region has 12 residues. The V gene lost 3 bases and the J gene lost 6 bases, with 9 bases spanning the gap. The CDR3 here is CASSFRSTEQYF. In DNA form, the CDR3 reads TGTGCCAGCAGTTTTAGGAGCACCGAGCAGTACTTC.

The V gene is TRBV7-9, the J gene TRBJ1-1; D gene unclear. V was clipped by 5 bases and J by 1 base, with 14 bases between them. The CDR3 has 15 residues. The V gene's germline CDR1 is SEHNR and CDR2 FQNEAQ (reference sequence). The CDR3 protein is CASSPYPEKNTEAFF. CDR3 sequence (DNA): TGTGCCAGCAGCCCCTACCCGGAGAAGAACACTGAAGCTTTCTTT. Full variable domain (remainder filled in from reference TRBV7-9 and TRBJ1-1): DTGVSQNPRHKITKRGQNVTFRCDPISEHNRLYWYRQTLGQGPEFLTYFQNEAQLEKSRLLSDRFSAERPKGSFSTLEIQRTEQGDSAMYLCASSPYPEKNTEAFFGQGTRLTVV.

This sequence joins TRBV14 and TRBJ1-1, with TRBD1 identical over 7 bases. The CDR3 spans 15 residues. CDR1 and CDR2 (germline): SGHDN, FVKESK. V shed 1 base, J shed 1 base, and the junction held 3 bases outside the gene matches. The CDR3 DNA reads TGTGCCAGCAGCCAAGTGGGACAGTCGAACACTGAAGCTTTCTTT. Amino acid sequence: CASSQVGQSNTEAFF.

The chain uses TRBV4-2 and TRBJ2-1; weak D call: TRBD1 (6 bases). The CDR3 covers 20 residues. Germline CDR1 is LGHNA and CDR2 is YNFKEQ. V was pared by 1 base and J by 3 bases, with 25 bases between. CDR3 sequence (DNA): TGTGCCAGCAGCCAAGTGTCAGGGGCCTGGGGGTTTGACAGCTACAATGAGCAGTTCTTC. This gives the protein CASSQVSGAWGFDSYNEQFF.

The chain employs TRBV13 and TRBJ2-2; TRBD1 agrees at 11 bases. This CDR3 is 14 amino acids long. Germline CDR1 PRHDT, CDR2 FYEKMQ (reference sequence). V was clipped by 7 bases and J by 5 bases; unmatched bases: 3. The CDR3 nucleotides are TGTGCCAGCACCCGGGACAGGGGGACCGGGGAGCTGTTTTTT. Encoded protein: CASTRDRGTGELFF.

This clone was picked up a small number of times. The CDR3 DNA reads as TGTGCCAGCAGCGTAGGTAATAGCGGGGGAGCATACAATGAGCAGTTCTTC. Its translation: CASSVGNSGGAYNEQFF. V and J are TRBV9 and TRBJ2-1, with 9 bases lining up with TRBD2. Germline CDR1 is SGDLS and CDR2 is YYNGEE. This CDR3 region has 17 residues. V was pared by 0 bases and J by 4 bases, with 8 bases of the junction left unmatched. The full variable domain, in which reference TRBV9 and TRBJ2-1 provide the parts outside the CDR3, is DSGVTQTPKHLITATGQRVTLRCSPRSGDLSVYWYQQSLDQGLQFLIQYYNGEERAKGNILERFSAQQFPDLHSELNLSSLELGDSALYFCASSVGNSGGAYNEQFFGPGTRLTVL.

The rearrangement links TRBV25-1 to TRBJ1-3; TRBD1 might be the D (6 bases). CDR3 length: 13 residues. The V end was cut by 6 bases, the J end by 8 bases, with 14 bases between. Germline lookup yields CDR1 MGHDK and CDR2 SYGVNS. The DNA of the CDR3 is TGTGCCAGCAGGGATACAGGGTTAGACACCATATATTTT. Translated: CASRDTGLDTIYF.

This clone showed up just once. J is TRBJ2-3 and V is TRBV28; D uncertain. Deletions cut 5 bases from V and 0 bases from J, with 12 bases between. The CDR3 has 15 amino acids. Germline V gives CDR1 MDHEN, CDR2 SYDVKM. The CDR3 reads CASSPAATSTDTQYF. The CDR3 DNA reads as TGTGCCAGCAGTCCCGCGGCAACCAGCACAGATACGCAGTATTTT.

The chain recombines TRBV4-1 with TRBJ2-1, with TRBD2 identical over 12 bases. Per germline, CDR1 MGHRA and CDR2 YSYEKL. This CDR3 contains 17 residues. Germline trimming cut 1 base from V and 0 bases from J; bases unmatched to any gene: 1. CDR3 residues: CASSQGLAGVSYNEQFF. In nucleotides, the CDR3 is TGCGCCAGCAGCCAAGGACTAGCGGGAGTCTCCTACAATGAGCAGTTCTTC.

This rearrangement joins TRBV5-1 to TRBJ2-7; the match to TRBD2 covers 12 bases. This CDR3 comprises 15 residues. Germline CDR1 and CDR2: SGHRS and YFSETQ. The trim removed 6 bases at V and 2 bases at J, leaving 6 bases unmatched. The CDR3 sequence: CASTPTSGGPYEQYF. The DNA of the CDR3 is TGCGCCAGCACCCCGACTAGCGGGGGACCCTACGAGCAGTACTTC.